The source of this TCR beta chain is a study of T cells in Graves' hyperthyroidism and ophthalmopathy. Study observations and caveats: Peripheral blood also featured most of the thyroid clonotypes expanded above 0.001.

Uncontrolled infections, other autoimmune diseases, pregnancy or lactation led to exclusion of patients. Concerning this clonotype: Antigen unknown.

RNA transcripts served as the template for amplifying TCR beta CDR3 regions. With the HTBI primer set, the TCR CDR3 went through a first round of RT-PCR. TCRdb itself ran the multiplex PCR reads through MiXCR, one entry per CDR3 protein. The profile shows 650,000 to 800,000 distinct CDR3 sequences, just under 45% of them singletons. Trimming pared 1 base from V and 0 bases from J, leaving 13 bases between. Germline CDR1 reads SGDLS; CDR2 reads YYNGEE. This CDR3 contains 17 residues. This TCR was sampled from an adult man with Graves' disease, either hyperthyroidism or ophthalmopathy (not recorded which). The chain recombines TRBV9 with TRBJ2-2; no definite D call. What was sequenced was peripheral blood or thyroid tissue (not recorded which). This CDR3 reads CASSVPHGSSNTGELFF. CDR3 sequence (DNA): TGTGCCAGCAGCGTACCCCACGGGTCCTCGAACACCGGGGAGCTGTTTTTT.